The present TCR beta chain was sequenced within a study of blood T cell repertoires in COVID-19. Study details: Spain, Italy and the United States supplied samples that represented acute and convalescent COVID-19. T cells, B-cell-depleted T cells, or PBMCs provided the cDNA or gDNA that served as material.

Under the authors' procedure: Amplification from reference gene primers served as the basis for estimated nucleated cell counts. Measured with immunoSEQ multiplex PCR; TCRdb has only the in-frame clones, and not every one. The V and J calls and the clone size are those of that table, but D and trimming were determined from the DNA. This sample has approximately 80,000 clones, with roughly 91% found just once. V was clipped by 6 bases and J by 2 bases; unmatched bases: 4. This CDR3 spans 14 amino acids. Per germline, CDR1 MNHEY and CDR2 SMNVEV (reference sequence). The rearrangement uses TRBV27 and TRBJ1-1; TRBD1 agrees at 9 bases. This receptor was taken from a woman aged 45-59 years in a cohort sampled during active COVID-19. The source material was peripheral blood. CDR3 nucleotide sequence: TGTGCCAGCAGGTACAGGGGGCAAAACACTGAAGCTTTCTTT. Amino acid sequence: CASRYRGQNTEAFF.